These 16 T cell receptor beta chains originate from one sample sequenced in a study of blood T cells in healthy people across ages. For the second PCR, which ran for about 7 to 12 cycles, a sample-barcoded 5' primer and a J-beta primer mix were used. TCRdb re-called the 5' RACE reads with MiXCR, one entry per CDR3 protein. The table includes about 280,000 distinct CDR3 sequences, roughly 29% detected once. Sequences were obtained from blood. Source of these receptors: a woman between 70 and 85 years old in good health.

This clonotype was seen only a few times. The V call is TRBV20-1, the J call TRBJ2-7; D perhaps matches TRBD2 (5 bases). V lost 5 bases and J lost 0, with 29 bases in between. Germline CDR1 is DFQATT and CDR2 is SNEGSKA (reference sequence). This CDR3 has 19 amino acids. CDR3 in DNA: TGCAGTGCTGTCCCCCTGGCAAGCCGGGGTCCCGCAAGCTCCTACGAGCAGTACTTC. This sequence encodes CSAVPLASRGPASSYEQYF.

The J gene is TRBJ2-7, the V gene TRBV3-1, with D possibly matching TRBD1 (5 bases). Germline CDR1 reads LGHDT; CDR2 reads YNNKEL (reference sequence). Trimming shortened V by 3 bases and J by 0 bases, and 12 bases separated the two germline ends. CDR3 length: 15 residues. As DNA, the CDR3 is TGTGCCAGCAGCCACCCAGGGTCTAGCTCCTACGAGCAGTACTTC. This sequence encodes CASSHPGSSSYEQYF.

The V and J genes are TRBV12-3 or TRBV12-4 and TRBJ2-2, with 7 bases lining up with TRBD1. After removal of 8 bases from V and 4 bases from J, the junction contained 10 bases not matched to a gene. The CDR3 consists of 15 residues. CDR3 sequence reads: CASSLRTGVTGELFF. The CDR3 nucleotides read TGTGCCAGCTCCTTAAGGACAGGTGTCACCGGGGAGCTGTTTTTT.

V is TRBV20-1 and J is TRBJ2-4; possible D gene TRBD2, 6 bases. CDR1 DFQATT and CDR2 SNEGSKA come from the germline V gene (reference sequence). The CDR3 sequence is 14 residues long. V was shortened by 7 bases and J by 0 bases, with 13 bases between the two germline ends. DNA for the CDR3: TGCAGTGTGGGGACTGGGGGAGCCAAAAACATTCAGTACTTC. It is translated as CSVGTGGAKNIQYF.

The chain joins TRBV20-1 to TRBJ2-3; 11 nucleotides align to TRBD2. The CDR3 spans 16 residues. J lost 4 bases, V lost 3 bases, and 9 bases had no gene match. Germline CDR1 reads DFQATT; CDR2 reads SNEGSKA (reference sequence). The CDR3 nucleotides are TGCAGTGCTAGTAGAATGGCTAGCGGGAGGCCAGATACGCAGTATTTT. It translates to CSASRMASGRPDTQYF.

This sequence joins TRBV20-1 and TRBJ2-3, with D uncertain. The assigned J gene may be wrong: the sequence end matches TRBJ1-5 better. The CDR3 runs to 16 residues. Germline values: CDR1 DFQATT, CDR2 SNEGSKA (reference sequence). The CDR3 sequence: CSAPRTSGRDADTQHF. The CDR3 DNA is TGCAGTGCTCCCCGGACTAGCGGGAGGGATGCAGATACGCAGCATTTT.

Only a few counts were recorded for this clonotype. The rearrangement joins TRBV3-1 to TRBJ1-6; D gene unclear. CDR3 length equals 15 residues. Per the germline V gene, CDR1 is LGHDT and CDR2 is YNNKEL (reference sequence). Trimming pared 0 bases from V and 9 bases from J, leaving 12 bases between. CDR3 nucleotide sequence: TGTGCCAGCAGCCAAGATCTGACGCCCGGTTCACCCCTCCACTTT. This codes for CASSQDLTPGSPLHF.

The chain combines TRBV2 with TRBJ1-6, with 7 bases that match TRBD1. Trimming took 6 bases from V and 9 from J; bases not matched to a gene: 11. Germline CDR1 reads SNHLY; CDR2 reads FYNNEI. The CDR3 length is 15 residues. CDR3 nucleotide sequence: TGTGCCAGCAGGCCCGATGAGGGGGCTCGTTCACCCCTCCACTTT. It codes for CASRPDEGARSPLHF.

This clonotype was observed a handful of times. Compared with germline, one end of the junction differs, possibly owing to a read error. This chain connects TRBV7-2 to TRBJ1-3, with a possible D match to TRBD1 (6 bases). The CDR3 runs to 16 residues. The V gene's germline CDR1 is SGHTA and CDR2 FQGNSA. CDR3 loop: CASSLGGKRVGNTIYF. CDR3 coding DNA: TGTGCCAGCAGTTTAGGGGGTAAAAGGGTAGGAAACACCATATATTTT.

This clonotype appeared a few times. The J gene is TRBJ1-2, the V gene TRBV20-1; no clear D. Germline V gene sequence: CDR1 DFQATT, CDR2 SNEGSKA (reference sequence). V lost 2 bases to trimming and J lost 2 bases, with 12 bases between them. The CDR3 has 14 residues. CDR3 coding DNA: TGCAGTGCTAGAACAAACACAGCCAACTATGGCTACACCTTC. Translation: CSARTNTANYGYTF.

This chain uses TRBV12-3 or TRBV12-4 with TRBJ2-2; 7 nucleotides match TRBD1. Trimming took 6 bases from V and 3 from J; bases not matched to a gene: 10. CDR3 length: 16 amino acids. The CDR3, as DNA: TGTGCCAGCAGCAGTACGGGACAGTCCTACACCGGGGAGCTGTTTTTT. Amino acid sequence: CASSSTGQSYTGELFF.

V is TRBV20-1 and J is TRBJ1-4, with D maybe TRBD1 (6 bases). Germline V gives CDR1 DFQATT, CDR2 SNEGSKA (reference sequence). Between the trimmed V and J ends, which lost 6 bases and 6 bases, there was a span of 20 bases. CDR3 length: 15 residues. The CDR3 reads CSAGEIGGRDEKLFF. The CDR3 bases are TGCAGTGCGGGAGAGATTGGGGGCCGGGATGAAAAACTGTTTTTT.

This clonotype has a count of ten or more. This sequence joins TRBV28 and TRBJ2-7, with 11 bases lining up with TRBD2. Germline V gene lookup returns CDR1 MDHEN and CDR2 SYDVKM. CDR3 length: 16 amino acids. Unmatched junction bases numbered 4, after V lost 3 bases and J lost 0 bases. CDR3 DNA: TGTGCCAGCAGTTTTTCACTAGCGGGAGTCTCCTACGAGCAGTACTTC. Amino acid sequence: CASSFSLAGVSYEQYF.

This clonotype has a handful of counts. This chain connects TRBV11-2 to TRBJ2-5; tentatively, D is TRBD2 (6 bases). TRBJ2-1 matches the DNA end more closely, so the J call is doubtful. CDR1 and CDR2 from the germline V gene are SGHAT and FQNNGV. The CDR3 is 12 residues long. The CDR3 DNA follows: TGTGCCAGCAGCCAAGGGAGGAATGAGCAGTTCTTC. Amino acids: CASSQGRNEQFF.

This chain uses TRBV7-2 with TRBJ2-5, with D tentatively TRBD1 (5 bases). Looked up from germline, CDR1 is SGHTA and CDR2 is FQGNSA. This CDR3 has 15 residues. V lost 1 base and J lost 3, with 12 bases in between. CDR3 region: CASSLGGLQEETQYF. Here the CDR3 DNA reads TGTGCCAGCAGCTTAGGGGGCCTCCAGGAAGAGACCCAGTACTTC.

The table lists this clonotype with many counts. The V and J genes are TRBV19 and TRBJ2-5, with D perhaps matching TRBD1 (6 bases). Trimming cost V 4 bases and J 5 bases, with 20 bases left between them. The CDR3 loop spans 16 amino acids. Germline assignment: CDR1 LNHDA and CDR2 SQIVND (reference sequence). DNA of the CDR3: TGTGCCAGTAGTAAGGGGGACAATCCTTTTTCGGAGACCCAGTACTTC. Its protein product is CASSKGDNPFSETQYF.